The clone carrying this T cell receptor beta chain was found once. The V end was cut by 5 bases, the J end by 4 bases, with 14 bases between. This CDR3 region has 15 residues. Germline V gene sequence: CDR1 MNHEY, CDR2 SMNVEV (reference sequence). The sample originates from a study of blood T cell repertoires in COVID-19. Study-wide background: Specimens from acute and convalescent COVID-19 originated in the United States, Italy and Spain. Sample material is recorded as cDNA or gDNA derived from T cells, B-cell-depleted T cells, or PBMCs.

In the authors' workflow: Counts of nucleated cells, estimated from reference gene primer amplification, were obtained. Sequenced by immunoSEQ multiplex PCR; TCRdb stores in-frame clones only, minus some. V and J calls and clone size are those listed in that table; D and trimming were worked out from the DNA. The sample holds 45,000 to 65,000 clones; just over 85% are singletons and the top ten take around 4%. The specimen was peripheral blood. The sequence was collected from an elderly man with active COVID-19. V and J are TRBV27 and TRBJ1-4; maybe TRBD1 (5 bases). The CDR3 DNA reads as TGTGCCAGCAGTCCTAGGCAGGGATTTAATGAAAAACTGTTTTTT. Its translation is CASSPRQGFNEKLFF.